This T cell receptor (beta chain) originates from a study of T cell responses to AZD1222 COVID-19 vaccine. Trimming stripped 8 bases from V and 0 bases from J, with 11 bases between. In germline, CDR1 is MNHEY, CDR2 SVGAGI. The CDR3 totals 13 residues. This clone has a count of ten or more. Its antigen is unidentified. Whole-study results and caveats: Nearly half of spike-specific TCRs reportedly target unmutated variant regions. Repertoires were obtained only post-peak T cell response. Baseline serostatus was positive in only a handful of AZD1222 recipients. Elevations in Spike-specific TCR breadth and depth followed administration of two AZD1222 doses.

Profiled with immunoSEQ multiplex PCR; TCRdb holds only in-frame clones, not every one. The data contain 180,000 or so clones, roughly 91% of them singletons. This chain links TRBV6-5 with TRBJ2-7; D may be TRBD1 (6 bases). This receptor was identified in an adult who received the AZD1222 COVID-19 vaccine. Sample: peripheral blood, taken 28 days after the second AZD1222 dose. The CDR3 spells CASGRGHSYEQYF. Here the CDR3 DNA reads TGTGCCAGCGGACGGGGACACTCCTACGAGCAGTACTTC.